Presented here are 6 T cell receptor beta chains from one specimen sequenced in a study of T cells in tumors and immune-related adverse events. Sequencing was performed with immunoSEQ multiplex PCR; in TCRdb, only in-frame clones are kept and a portion is missing. The sample includes some 2,300 clones, 83% seen only once; the top ten take about 7%. The specimen comprised tumor tissue, sampled from a patient treated with anti-PD-1 therapy. These receptors were obtained from a female donor with metastatic renal cell carcinoma.

The rearrangement links TRBV12-5 to TRBJ1-1, with TRBD1 identical over 11 bases. With 2 bases clipped from V and 1 base from J, the junction kept 15 bases outside the gene matches. The CDR3 consists of 20 residues. Germline CDR1 and CDR2: LGHNT and FRNRAP. The CDR3 sequence: CASGLWTGRADRGQNTEAFF. In nucleotides, the CDR3 is TGTGCTAGTGGTTTGTGGACTGGGAGAGCGGACAGGGGGCAGAACACTGAAGCTTTCTTT.

This CDR3 is CSDPAYGTPNYGYTF. In DNA, the CDR3 is TGCAGCGACCCTGCATATGGTACCCCGAACTATGGCTACACCTTC. This chain joins TRBV29-1 and TRBJ1-2, with D uncertain. Looked up from germline, CDR1 is SQVTM and CDR2 is ANQGSEA. The CDR3 runs to 15 residues. The V gene lost 7 bases and the J gene lost 2 bases, with 20 bases spanning the gap.

V is TRBV19 and J is TRBJ2-7, with D perhaps matching TRBD1 or TRBD2 (7 bases each). Trimming shortened V by 0 bases and J by 3 bases, and 21 bases separated the two germline ends. This CDR3 region has 18 residues. Germline values: CDR1 LNHDA, CDR2 SQIVND (reference sequence). CDR3: CASSIDLGGTAGSYEQYF. Written as DNA, the CDR3 is TGTGCCAGTAGTATAGATCTAGGTGGGACAGCGGGGAGCTACGAGCAGTACTTC.

The chain employs TRBV6-1 and TRBJ1-1, with D uncertain. The CDR3 sequence is 10 residues long. Germline V gene data show CDR1 as MNHNS and CDR2 as SASEGT. The ends were cut back, 5 bases at V and 7 bases at J, with 5 bases in the middle. CDR3 sequence: CASSSIEAFF. As DNA, the CDR3 is TGTGCCAGCAGTTCGATTGAAGCTTTCTTT.

V and J are TRBV19 and TRBJ1-2, with D unresolved. Per germline, CDR1 LNHDA and CDR2 SQIVND (reference sequence). The V and J ends lost 4 bases and 0 bases respectively, with 6 bases between them. There are 13 residues in the CDR3. The CDR3: CASSTQSNYGYTF. Written as DNA, the CDR3 is TGTGCCAGTAGTACACAGTCTAACTATGGCTACACCTTC.

The rearrangement uses TRBV5-4 and TRBJ2-3, with 12 bases aligning to TRBD2. Germline CDR1 reads SGHNT; CDR2 reads YYREEE (reference sequence). V was clipped by 4 bases and J by 0 bases; unmatched bases: 6. The CDR3 extends over 17 amino acids. The CDR3 coding sequence is TGTGCCAGCAGCCCGCGACTAGCGGGGGCTAGCACAGATACGCAGTATTTT. Its protein is CASSPRLAGASTDTQYF.